Presented here are 16 T cell receptor beta chains from one specimen sequenced in a study of vaccination effects on CD4 cells after COVID-19. With the ViraFEST assay, the study expanded antigen-specific CD4+ T cells using viral peptide pools, then sequenced them. Around day 10 of culture, CD4+ T cells were separated out. Negative nucleocapsid antibody tests before and after vaccination confirmed no previous SARS-CoV-2 infection. Antigens for these TCRs are unknown. The repertoire was sequenced with immunoSEQ multiplex PCR; TCRdb's copy has only in-frame clones and lacks some. The sample contains fewer than 70,000 clones, about four fifths of which appear only once. Sequenced material: CD4+ T cells from PBMCs cultured with SARS-CoV-2 spike peptides, taken before COVID-19 vaccination. The receptors originated from a human donor who received a COVID-19 vaccine.

The chain links TRBV24-1 to TRBJ1-2; 7 bases align to TRBD1. V trimming: 5 bases; J trimming: 5 bases; junction bases outside the gene matches: 4. This CDR3 is built from 13 residues. Germline CDR1 KGHDR, CDR2 SFDVKD. The CDR3 nucleotides read TGTGCCACCAGTGGCGGGACAGATTATGGCTACACCTTC. Translation gives CATSGGTDYGYTF.

This clone was detected once. This chain links TRBV3-1 (or the pseudogene TRBV3-2) with TRBJ2-5; D is undetermined. V shed 3 bases and J shed 3 bases, with 5 bases lying between them. Per germline, CDR1 LGHDT and CDR2 YNNKEL (reference sequence). CDR3 size: 12 residues. CDR3 amino acids: CASSHLEETQYF. The CDR3, as DNA: TGTGCCAGCAGCCATCTAGAAGAGACCCAGTACTTC.

The chain is built from TRBV12-3 or TRBV12-4 and TRBJ2-1, with 8 bases lining up with TRBD2. V lost 3 bases to trimming and J lost 13 bases; unmatched junction nucleotides: 5. The CDR3 is 12 residues long. CDR3 region: CASSFGRAGQFF. The CDR3 DNA reads as TGTGCCAGCAGTTTCGGGAGGGCGGGACAGTTCTTC.

This sequence joins TRBV5-4 and TRBJ2-5, with TRBD2 identical over 13 bases. CDR3 length: 15 residues. J was trimmed by 5 bases and V by 2 bases; bases with no gene match: 3. Looked up from germline, CDR1 is SGHNT and CDR2 is YYREEE (reference sequence). As DNA, the CDR3 is TGTGCCAGCAGCTTACTAGCGGGGGGGCGGGAGACCCAGTACTTC. This sequence encodes CASSLLAGGRETQYF. Filled out from reference TRBV5-4 and TRBJ2-5, the complete variable domain reads ETGVTQSPTHLIKTRGQQVTLRCSSQSGHNTVSWYQQALGQGPQFIFQYYREEENGRGNFPPRFSGLQFPNYSSELNVNALELDDSALYLCASSLLAGGRETQYFGPGTRLLVL.

The CDR3 nucleotides read TGTGCCAGCAGCTCCCCAGCAACAGATACGCAGTATTTT. Protein sequence: CASSSPATDTQYF. The rearrangement joins TRBV7-2 to TRBJ2-3; D is ambiguous. The CDR3 loop spans 13 amino acids. Trimming pared 4 bases from V and 3 bases from J, leaving 8 bases between. Germline lookup yields CDR1 SGHTA and CDR2 FQGNSA.

This clone showed up just once. CDR3 DNA: TGCGCCAGCAGCTTGGGGACGGACTATCAAACTGGAAACACCATATATTTT. Translated, it gives CASSLGTDYQTGNTIYF. The rearrangement uses TRBV5-1 and TRBJ1-3; D is undetermined. Trimming shortened V by 0 bases and J by 2 bases, and 15 bases separated the two germline ends. Germline CDR1 is SGHRS and CDR2 is YFSETQ. This CDR3 has 17 amino acids.

This rearrangement joins TRBV7-2 to TRBJ1-2; TRBD1 aligns across 8 bases. CDR1 and CDR2 from the germline V gene are SGHTA and FQGNSA. V dropped 7 bases and J dropped 4; count of bases not matched to a gene: 5. The CDR3 has 13 residues. DNA of the CDR3: TGTGCCAGCACCCAGGGGGCGGCCTATGGCTACACCTTC. It codes for CASTQGAAYGYTF.

The chain combines TRBV27 with TRBJ1-5, with 7 nucleotides matching TRBD1. After removal of 4 bases from V and 6 bases from J, the junction contained 3 bases not matched to a gene. The germline gives CDR1 MNHEY, CDR2 SMNVEV (reference sequence). The CDR3 covers 13 residues. In DNA form, the CDR3 reads TGTGCCAGCAGTTGGACAGGTCGTCAGCCCCAGCATTTT. Protein product: CASSWTGRQPQHF.

The J gene is TRBJ2-7, the V gene TRBV10-2; D might be TRBD2 (5 bases). This CDR3 is built from 15 residues. Between the trimmed V and J ends, which lost 3 bases and 4 bases, there was a span of 16 bases. Germline values: CDR1 WSHSY, CDR2 SAAADI. The CDR3: CASSDPASFSYEQYV. CDR3 nucleotide sequence: TGCGCCAGCAGTGACCCGGCTAGCTTTAGTTACGAGCAGTACGTC.

This clone was seen a handful of times. J is TRBJ2-7 and V is TRBV6-6; no reliable D call. Germline V CDR1 and CDR2: MNHNY, SVGAGI (reference sequence). Trimming shortened V by 4 bases and J by 4 bases, and 11 bases separated the two germline ends. There are 13 residues in the CDR3. The CDR3 region is CASSLGSRYEQYV. In DNA, the CDR3 is TGTGCCAGCAGTTTGGGGTCCCGTTACGAGCAGTACGTC.

The chain combines TRBV19 with TRBJ1-2; the D is unclear. The CDR3 extends over 14 amino acids. Germline CDR1 and CDR2: LNHDA and SQIVND (reference sequence). V was trimmed by 4 bases and J by 8 bases, leaving 17 bases between them. This CDR3 reads CASSTAIYVYGYTF. Here the CDR3 DNA reads TGTGCCAGTAGTACCGCTATCTATGTTTACGGCTACACCTTC. The whole variable domain, remainder taken from reference TRBV19 and TRBJ1-2, is DGGITQSPKYLFRKEGQNVTLSCEQNLNHDAMYWYRQDPGQGLRLIYYSQIVNDFQKGDIAEGYSVSREKKESFPLTVTSAQKNPTAFYLCASSTAIYVYGYTFGSGTRLTVV.

The gene calls are TRBV2 and TRBJ2-6; D unclear. CDR1 SNHLY and CDR2 FYNNEI come from the germline V gene. CDR3 length: 15 residues. Trimming took off 8 bases at V and 0 bases at J, with 11 bases between the two ends. Here the CDR3 reads CASASISSGANVLTF. The CDR3, as DNA: TGTGCCAGCGCTTCGATAAGCTCTGGGGCCAACGTCCTGACTTTC.

Here the CDR3 DNA reads TGTGCCAGCAGTCTAGCGGGGGCCTCCTACGAGCAGTACGTC. Residues: CASSLAGASYEQYV. V and J are TRBV6-5 and TRBJ2-7; TRBD2 aligns across 10 bases. The V gene's germline CDR1 is MNHEY and CDR2 SVGAGI. The trim removed 5 bases at V and 0 bases at J, leaving 1 base unmatched. This CDR3 contains 14 residues.

This chain uses TRBV7-8 with TRBJ1-4; possibly TRBD1 for D (6 bases). Germline-derived CDR1 and CDR2 are SGHVS and FQNEAQ. The V gene lost 3 bases and the J gene lost 6 bases, with 14 bases spanning the gap. This CDR3 is built from 15 residues. CDR3 coding DNA: TGTGCCAGCAGCTTGGGCCAGGGACAATATGAAAAACTGTTTTTT. It codes for CASSLGQGQYEKLFF.

The rearrangement uses TRBV5-4 and TRBJ2-5; 15 positions match TRBD2. Germline values: CDR1 SGHNT, CDR2 YYREEE (reference sequence). The CDR3 covers 16 residues. V trimming: 2 bases; J trimming: 5 bases; junction bases outside the gene matches: 4. The CDR3 nucleotides read TGTGCCAGCAGCTTAGGACTAGCGGGGGGGCTGGAGACCCAGTACTTC. Protein: CASSLGLAGGLETQYF.

The CDR3 reads CASSLQLAAKNIQYF. The CDR3 DNA sequence: TGTGCCAGCAGCTTACAGCTAGCGGCGAAAAACATTCAGTACTTC. J is TRBJ2-4 and V is TRBV7-2, with TRBD2 matching over 7 bases. J lost 4 bases, V lost 2 bases, and 5 bases had no gene match. Germline V lookup: CDR1 SGHTA, CDR2 FQGNSA. The CDR3 totals 15 residues. Looking up the rest from reference TRBV7-2 and TRBJ2-4 gives the full variable domain: GAGVSQSPSNKVTEKGKDVELRCDPISGHTALYWYRQSLGQGLEFLIYFQGNSAPDKSGLPSDRFSAERTGGSVSTLTIQRTQQEDSAVYLCASSLQLAAKNIQYFGAGTRLSVL.